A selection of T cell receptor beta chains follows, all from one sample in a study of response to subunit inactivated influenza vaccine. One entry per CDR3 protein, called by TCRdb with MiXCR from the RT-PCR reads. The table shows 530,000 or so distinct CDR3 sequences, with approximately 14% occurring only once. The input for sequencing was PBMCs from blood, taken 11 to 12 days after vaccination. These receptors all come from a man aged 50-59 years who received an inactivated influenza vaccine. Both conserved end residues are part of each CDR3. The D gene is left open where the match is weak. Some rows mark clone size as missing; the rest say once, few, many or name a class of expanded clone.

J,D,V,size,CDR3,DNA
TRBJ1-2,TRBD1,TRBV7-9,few,CASSSRQGFDYTF,TGTGCCAGCAGCTCACGACAGGGCTTTGACTACACCTTC
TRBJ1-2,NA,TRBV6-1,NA,CASGQDTTNYGYTF,TGTGCCAGCGGTCAGGACACAACTAACTATGGCTACACCTTC
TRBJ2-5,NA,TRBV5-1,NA,CASSPRERQETQYF,TGCGCCAGCAGCCCCCGGGAGCGGCAAGAGACCCAGTACTTC
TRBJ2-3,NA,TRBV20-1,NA,CSASWRSLTSTDTQYF,TGCAGTGCTAGTTGGAGGAGTTTAACTAGCACAGATACGCAGTATTTT
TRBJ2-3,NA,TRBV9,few,CASSVGDFRTDTQYF,TGTGCCAGCAGCGTAGGAGACTTCCGCACAGATACGCAGTATTTT
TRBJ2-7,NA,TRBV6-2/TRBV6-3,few,CASSYISEQYF,TGTGCCAGCAGTTATATCTCCGAGCAGTACTTC
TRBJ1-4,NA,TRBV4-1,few,CASSQGFQEREKLFF,TGCGCCAGCAGCCAAGGTTTCCAGGAGAGGGAAAAACTGTTTTTT
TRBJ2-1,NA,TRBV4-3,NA,CASSPQGEAYNEQFF,TGCGCCAGCAGCCCCCAGGGGGAGGCCTACAATGAGCAGTTCTTC
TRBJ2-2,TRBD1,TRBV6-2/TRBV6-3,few,CASSYYPGQGYTGELFF,TGTGCCAGCAGTTACTATCCGGGACAGGGTTACACCGGGGAGCTGTTTTTT
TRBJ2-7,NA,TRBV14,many,CASSQETGSYEQYF,TGTGCCAGCAGCCAAGAAACTGGGTCCTACGAGCAGTACTTC
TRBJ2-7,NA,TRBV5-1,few,CASSLNQANGEQYF,TGCGCCAGCAGCTTGAACCAAGCGAACGGCGAGCAGTACTTC
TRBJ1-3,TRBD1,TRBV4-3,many,CASSQDRENTIYF,TGCGCCAGCTCCCAGGACAGGGAAAACACCATATATTTT
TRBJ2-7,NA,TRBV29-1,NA,CSVEGQKTHEQYF,TGCAGCGTTGAAGGACAGAAAACTCACGAGCAGTACTTC
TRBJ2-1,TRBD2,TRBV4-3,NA,CASSQEGALAGGLRNEQFF,TGCGCCAGCAGCCAAGAAGGGGCCTTAGCGGGAGGGCTGAGGAATGAGCAGTTCTTC
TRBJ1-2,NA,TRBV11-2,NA,CASPFTEGDYGYTF,TGTGCCAGCCCTTTTACGGAGGGCGACTATGGCTACACCTTC
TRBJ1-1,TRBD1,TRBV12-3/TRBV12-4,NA,CASSPTGTLVTEAFF,TGTGCCAGCAGCCCGACAGGGACCCTTGTCACTGAAGCTTTCTTT
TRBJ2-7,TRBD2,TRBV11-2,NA,CASSSIGGVLVYEQYF,TGTGCCAGCAGCTCGATTGGGGGGGTATTAGTCTACGAGCAGTACTTC
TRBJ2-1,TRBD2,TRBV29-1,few,CSVEDHLAGLYNEQFF,TGCAGCGTTGAAGATCATCTAGCGGGCCTTTACAATGAGCAGTTCTTC
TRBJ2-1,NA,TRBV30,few,CAWSLYRPSYNEQFF,TGTGCCTGGAGTCTATACAGGCCCTCCTACAATGAGCAGTTCTTC
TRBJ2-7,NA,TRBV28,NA,CASSMPPTPHEQYF,TGTGCCAGCAGTATGCCCCCCACCCCCCACGAGCAGTACTTC